This TCR beta chain came from a study of blood T cell repertoires in COVID-19. Study summary: Sites across the United States, Italy and Spain contributed samples from acute and convalescent COVID-19. PBMCs, B-cell-depleted T cells, or T cells provided the cDNA or gDNA that made up the material.

Original methodology: Counts of nucleated cells, estimated from reference gene primer amplification, were obtained. Repertoires were generated with immunoSEQ multiplex PCR, while TCRdb's copy carries only in-frame clones and drops some. D and trimming come from the DNA, and the V and J calls and clone size come from that table. Of approximately 200,000 clones listed, roughly 90% are singletons. Germline lookup yields CDR1 SGDLS and CDR2 YYNGEE. Between the trimmed V and J ends, which lost 0 bases and 1 base, there was a span of 10 bases. This CDR3 contains 15 residues. The sequenced material came from peripheral blood. The clonotype comes from a woman in her fifties or sixties with acute or convalescent COVID-19. The rearrangement links TRBV9 to TRBJ1-2, with a tentative D call TRBD1 (5 bases). In DNA, the CDR3 is TGTGCCAGCAGCGTAGCAGGGAGGGGTAACTATGGCTACACCTTC. It yields the protein CASSVAGRGNYGYTF.